The 20 T cell receptor beta chains below were found in one sample sequenced in a study of cytomegalovirus exposure and HLA in healthy donors. Amplification used 60 Vbeta primers and 13 Jbeta primers. Assay used: immunoSEQ multiplex PCR; TCRdb lists only in-frame clones, some missing. Here the sample spans over 120,000 clones, around three quarters being singletons. Sequences were obtained from PBMCs. Every receptor here comes from a woman in her sixties in good health and CMV-seropositive.

This clone was recorded once. V usage is TRBV7-9 and J usage is TRBJ1-4, with a tentative D call TRBD1 (6 bases). Trimming shortened V by 4 bases and J by 0 bases, and 12 bases separated the two germline ends. Looked up from germline, CDR1 is SEHNR and CDR2 is FQNEAQ (reference sequence). CDR3 length: 16 amino acids. The CDR3 nucleotides read TGTGCCAGCAGCTCCAACAGGGAAACAACTAATGAAAAACTGTTTTTT. Amino acids: CASSSNRETTNEKLFF.

The gene calls are TRBV25-1 and TRBJ2-5, with a weak D call TRBD2 (7 bases). The CDR3 loop spans 16 amino acids. Germline CDR1 is MGHDK and CDR2 is SYGVNS. V shed 2 bases and J shed 2 bases, with 15 bases lying between them. The CDR3 coding sequence is TGTGCCAGCAGTGAAGGGGGGGCGGGATGGCAAGAGACCCAGTACTTC. Its protein is CASSEGGAGWQETQYF.

CDR3 protein: CASSPTSDTQYF. In nucleotides, the CDR3 is TGTGCCAGCAGTCCTACCTCAGATACGCAGTATTTT. The chain uses TRBV27 and TRBJ2-3; D unresolved. Trimming took 5 bases from V and 4 from J, leaving 7 bases between them. The CDR3 consists of 12 residues. The germline CDR1 and CDR2 sequences are MNHEY and SMNVEV (reference sequence).

This chain uses TRBV2 with TRBJ1-5; D is ambiguous. The germline V gene has CDR1 SNHLY and CDR2 FYNNEI. V shed 6 bases and J shed 9 bases, with 12 bases lying between them. The CDR3 totals 12 residues. Written as DNA, the CDR3 is TGTGCCAGCAGGCGGGAGGATGGGCCCCAGCATTTT. Encoded protein: CASRREDGPQHF. The full variable domain, completed using reference TRBV2 and TRBJ1-5, is EPEVTQTPSHQVTQMGQEVILRCVPISNHLYFYWYRQILGQKVEFLVSFYNNEISEKSEIFDDQFSVERPDGSNFTLKIRSTKLEDSAMYFCASRREDGPQHFGDGTRLSIL.

The chain is built from TRBV5-6 and TRBJ2-1; 12 nucleotides agree with TRBD2. Germline V CDR1 and CDR2: SGHDT, YYEEEE. CDR3 length: 18 amino acids. With 0 bases clipped from V and 0 bases from J, the junction kept 4 bases outside the gene matches. Here the CDR3 reads CASSLGLAGVFSYNEQFF. CDR3 DNA: TGTGCCAGCAGCTTGGGACTAGCGGGAGTTTTCTCCTACAATGAGCAGTTCTTC.

The rearrangement uses TRBV15 and TRBJ2-3; 9 bases map to TRBD2. There are 15 residues in the CDR3. From germline, CDR1 is LNHNV and CDR2 YYDKDF (reference sequence). V dropped 1 base and J dropped 1; count of bases not matched to a gene: 0. CDR3 sequence: CATSRVAGGTDTQYF. Here the CDR3 DNA reads TGTGCCACCAGCAGAGTAGCGGGGGGCACAGATACGCAGTATTTT.

The chain has TRBV27 and TRBJ1-1, with TRBD1 matching over 7 bases. The CDR3 contains 14 residues. Trimming took 4 bases from V and 1 from J; bases not matched to a gene: 3. Germline lookup yields CDR1 MNHEY and CDR2 SMNVEV (reference sequence). CDR3 sequence: CASSYRGQNTEAFF. For the CDR3, the DNA is TGTGCCAGCAGTTACAGGGGTCAGAACACTGAAGCTTTCTTT.

This chain links TRBV4-2 with TRBJ1-2, with 9 bases identical to TRBD1. V shed 6 bases, J shed 5 bases, and the junction held 13 bases outside the gene matches. This CDR3 is built from 16 residues. Germline V gene data show CDR1 as LGHNA and CDR2 as YNFKEQ. In DNA form, the CDR3 reads TGTGCCAGCAGGGCAGAATCAGGACAGGGGCGGTATGGCTACACCTTC. This encodes CASRAESGQGRYGYTF.

The V call is TRBV28, the J call TRBJ1-2, with no clear D. This CDR3 is built from 13 residues. V was shortened by 3 bases and J by 6 bases, with 11 bases between the two germline ends. CDR1 and CDR2 from the germline V gene are MDHEN and SYDVKM. The CDR3 reads CASSLILADGYTF. CDR3 bases: TGTGCCAGCAGTTTGATCCTAGCGGATGGCTACACCTTC.

This clone came up many times. V is TRBV7-9 and J is TRBJ1-1; no clear D. V dropped 4 bases and J dropped 0 bases, with 9 bases sitting between them. The CDR3 length is 14 residues. The germline V gene has CDR1 SEHNR and CDR2 FQNEAQ (reference sequence). The CDR3 reads CASSSTGMNTEAFF. The CDR3 DNA is TGTGCCAGCAGCTCAACGGGTATGAACACTGAAGCTTTCTTT.

The V and J genes are TRBV6-5 and TRBJ2-7, with D possibly being TRBD1 (5 bases). This CDR3 has 11 amino acids. Trimming cost V 5 bases and J 6 bases, with 8 bases left between them. CDR1 is MNHEY and CDR2 is SVGAGI in the germline V gene. The CDR3 sequence is CASSQGGEQYF. CDR3 nucleotide sequence: TGTGCCAGCAGTCAGGGCGGCGAGCAGTACTTC.

This clone is a singleton in its sample. The chain couples TRBV28 to TRBJ2-7; 8 bases map to TRBD2. After removal of 7 bases from V and 2 bases from J, the junction contained 10 bases not matched to a gene. The germline CDR1 and CDR2 sequences are MDHEN and SYDVKM. The CDR3 runs 15 residues. The CDR3 loop reads CASTPGPAGAYEQYF. The CDR3 coding sequence is TGTGCCAGCACCCCCGGGCCAGCGGGAGCCTACGAGCAGTACTTC.

This clone has a handful of counts. The V and J genes are TRBV6-5 and TRBJ1-4; D unclear. V gave up 6 bases and J gave up 8 bases, with 10 bases separating them. CDR1 and CDR2 (germline): MNHEY, SVGAGI. The CDR3 totals 12 residues. The CDR3 loop reads CASRRTGEKLFF. The CDR3 nucleotides are TGTGCCAGCAGGCGGACTGGAGAAAAACTGTTTTTT.

The V gene is TRBV4-2, the J gene TRBJ2-5; 12 bases agree with TRBD2. V lost 1 base, J lost 7 bases, and 7 bases stayed unmatched. Germline-derived CDR1 and CDR2 are LGHNA and YNFKEQ. This CDR3 has 16 residues. The CDR3 DNA reads TGTGCCAGCAGCCAAGGTTCTAGCGGGAGGGCCGGGACCCAGTACTTC. This sequence encodes CASSQGSSGRAGTQYF.

CDR3 in amino acids: CASSPRDRPSIGYTF. The DNA of the CDR3 is TGTGCCAGCAGTCCAAGAGACAGGCCTAGTATTGGCTACACCTTC. V usage is TRBV28 and J usage is TRBJ1-2, with a possible D match to TRBD1 (6 bases). This CDR3 spans 15 amino acids. Trimming took 5 bases from V and 7 from J, leaving 20 bases between them. Germline assignment: CDR1 MDHEN and CDR2 SYDVKM.

The chain recombines TRBV28 with TRBJ1-4; 7 bases align to TRBD1. CDR3 length equals 14 residues. With V trimmed by 4 bases and J by 5 bases, 4 bases remained unmatched. CDR1 is MDHEN, CDR2 SYDVKM, per germline. CDR3 loop: CASSSGQTNEKLFF. As DNA, the CDR3 is TGTGCCAGCAGTTCGGGACAGACCAATGAAAAACTGTTTTTT.

The chain employs TRBV28 and TRBJ2-2, with TRBD1 matching over 7 bases. The CDR3 loop spans 15 amino acids. Trimming took 8 bases from V and 0 from J; bases not matched to a gene: 6. Germline assignment: CDR1 MDHEN and CDR2 SYDVKM. This CDR3 reads CASVSGTANTGELFF. In nucleotides, the CDR3 is TGTGCCAGCGTATCCGGGACAGCGAACACCGGGGAGCTGTTTTTT.

This clone was recorded once. The chain recombines TRBV11-2 with TRBJ2-7; 8 bases align to TRBD1. Germline values: CDR1 SGHAT, CDR2 FQNNGV. The CDR3 covers 13 residues. Trimming took 3 bases from V and 7 from J; bases not matched to a gene: 5. The CDR3: CASSFGQGGEQYF. The DNA for the CDR3 is TGTGCCAGCAGCTTCGGACAGGGTGGGGAGCAGTACTTC.

In DNA, the CDR3 is TGTGCCAGCAGCGGACAGTGGAACACTGAAGCTTTCTTT. The encoded protein is CASSGQWNTEAFF. V is TRBV2 and J is TRBJ1-1, with D tentatively TRBD1 (6 bases). CDR1 is SNHLY, CDR2 FYNNEI, per germline. The V and J ends lost 6 bases and 1 base respectively, with 9 bases between them. CDR3 length: 13 amino acids. The full variable domain, rest sourced from reference TRBV2 and TRBJ1-1, is EPEVTQTPSHQVTQMGQEVILRCVPISNHLYFYWYRQILGQKVEFLVSFYNNEISEKSEIFDDQFSVERPDGSNFTLKIRSTKLEDSAMYFCASSGQWNTEAFFGQGTRLTVV.

J is TRBJ2-1 and V is TRBV12-5; no reliable D call. Deletions cut 3 bases from V and 8 bases from J, with 8 bases between. Looked up from germline, CDR1 is LGHNT and CDR2 is FRNRAP. This CDR3 has 12 residues. CDR3 amino acids: CASGFSSDEQFF. CDR3 nucleotides: TGTGCTAGTGGTTTCTCGTCCGATGAGCAGTTCTTC.